The entry below gives a single T cell receptor (beta chain) sequence along with its context. Antigen unknown. Germline loops: CDR1 LGHNA, CDR2 YSLEER. CDR3 length: 15 amino acids. Production of TCR beta cDNA relied on 5'RACE template switching with UMIs. From the 5' RACE reads, TCRdb lists one entry per CDR3 protein and no DNA. The listing records around 140,000 distinct CDR3 sequences. These data originate in a study of T cells expressing NK-cell markers. Findings and limits, study-wide: In a few donors, these clonotypes also led the CD3+CD56-NKG2C+ fraction. A range of about 1.0-7.0% of CD8+ T cells consisted of dominant NKG2C+ clonotypes in 5 to 7 donors.

The source material was blood T cells: a sorted CD56 or NKG2C T cell subset, CD4+ or CD8+ T cells, or bulk PBMC T cells (not recorded which). The clonotype originates from a man aged 18 to 29 in good health. V and J are TRBV4-3 and TRBJ2-4; as DNA is missing, the TRBD2 call by TCRdb cannot be tested. CDR3 residues: CASSQNGGEKNIQYF.